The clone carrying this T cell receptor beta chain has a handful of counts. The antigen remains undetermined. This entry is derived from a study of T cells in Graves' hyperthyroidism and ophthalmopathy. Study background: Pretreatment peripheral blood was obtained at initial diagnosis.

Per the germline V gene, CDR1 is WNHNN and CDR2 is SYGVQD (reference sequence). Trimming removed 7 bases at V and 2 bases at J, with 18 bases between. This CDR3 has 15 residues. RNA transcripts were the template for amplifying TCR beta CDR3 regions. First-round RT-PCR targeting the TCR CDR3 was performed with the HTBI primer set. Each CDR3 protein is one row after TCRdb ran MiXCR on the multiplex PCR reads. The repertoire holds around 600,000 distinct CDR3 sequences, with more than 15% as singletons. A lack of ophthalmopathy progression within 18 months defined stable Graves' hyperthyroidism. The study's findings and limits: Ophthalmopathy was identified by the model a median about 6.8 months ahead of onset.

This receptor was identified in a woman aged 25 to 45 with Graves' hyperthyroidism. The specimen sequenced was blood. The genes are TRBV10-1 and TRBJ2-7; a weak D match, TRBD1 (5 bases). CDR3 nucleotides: TGCGCCAGCATCAATTCGGACAAGAAGGCCTACGAGCAGTACTTC. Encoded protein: CASINSDKKAYEQYF.